A selection of T cell receptor beta chains follows, all from one sample in a study of blood T cells in healthy people across ages. TCRdb re-analysed the 5' RACE reads in MiXCR, keeping a single row per CDR3 protein. The top ten hold roughly a sixth of the sample, which has roughly 900,000 distinct CDR3 sequences, under 35% seen once. Material: blood. The receptors stem from a woman aged 80 or over in good health. Each CDR3 is given with its conserved first and last residue. D genes are given only for firm matches. Size values are once, few and many counts, or a class for expanded clones, and some rows have none.

>TRBD2|TRBV7-2|once|TRBJ2-5
CASSLRGGWRGTQYF
TGTGCCAGCAGCCTACGGGGGGGGTGGCGGGGGACCCAGTACTTC
>TRBD1|TRBV6-6|NA|TRBJ1-5
CASRPTGDGQPQHF
TGTGCCAGCAGGCCCACAGGGGACGGTCAGCCCCAGCATTTT
>TRBD2|TRBV20-1|many|TRBJ2-3
CSAPRLAGNTDTQYF
TGCAGTGCTCCTAGACTAGCGGGGAACACAGATACGCAGTATTTT
>TRBD2|TRBV4-3|few|TRBJ2-1
CASSNSQRGGIDEQFF
TGCGCCAGCAGCAATAGCCAGCGGGGGGGCATTGATGAGCAGTTCTTC
>NA|TRBV7-2|NA|TRBJ1-2
CASSLQSPGYGYTF
TGTGCCAGCAGCCTACAGTCTCCGGGCTATGGCTACACCTTC
>TRBD1|TRBV5-6|NA|TRBJ1-4
CASSGQGASREKLFF
TGTGCCAGCAGCGGACAGGGGGCTTCTAGGGAAAAACTGTTTTTT
>TRBD1|TRBV20-1|many|TRBJ2-7
CSARDGTERTYEQYF
TGCAGTGCTAGAGATGGGACAGAGAGGACCTACGAGCAGTACTTC
>NA|TRBV6-5|once|TRBJ1-1
CASSVRVLAFF
TGTGCCAGCAGCGTCAGGGTATTAGCTTTCTTT
>NA|TRBV20-1|NA|TRBJ1-4
CSVQSKATNEKLFF
TGCAGTGTTCAATCCAAGGCAACTAATGAAAAACTGTTTTTT
>NA|TRBV5-1|few|TRBJ1-2
CASSLAGSQGPEGGYTF
TGCGCCAGCAGCTTGGCCGGCTCACAGGGTCCGGAAGGCGGCTACACCTTC
>NA|TRBV5-1|many|TRBJ2-3
CASSFQRGASTDTQYF
TGCGCCAGCAGCTTTCAACGGGGCGCCAGCACAGATACGCAGTATTTT
>NA|TRBV25-1|few|TRBJ2-5
CASSEEGGPQETQYF
TGTGCCAGCAGTGAAGAGGGGGGACCCCAAGAGACCCAGTACTTC
>NA|TRBV29-1|NA|TRBJ2-7
CSVALDTETYEQYF
TGCAGCGTTGCGTTGGACACCGAAACCTACGAGCAGTACTTC
>NA|TRBV11-2|many|TRBJ2-1
CASSSGEGVSSYNEQFF
TGTGCCAGCAGCTCAGGGGAGGGGGTGAGCTCCTACAATGAGCAGTTCTTC
>NA|TRBV11-3|few|TRBJ2-1
CASRTAGQYYNEQFF
TGTGCCAGCAGGACAGCGGGCCAGTACTACAATGAGCAGTTCTTC
>TRBD1|TRBV29-1|NA|TRBJ2-3
CSGGTGGADTQYF
TGCAGCGGGGGGACAGGGGGCGCAGATACGCAGTATTTT
>NA|TRBV11-3|many|TRBJ2-5
CASSSKAGGETQYF
TGTGCCAGCAGCTCCAAAGCGGGTGGGGAGACCCAGTACTTC
>NA|TRBV20-1|NA|TRBJ1-4
CSARQEKRFF
TGCAGTGCTAGACAGGAAAAACGGTTTTTT
>NA|TRBV12-3/TRBV12-4|NA|TRBJ2-2
CASSPLGGGTGELFF
TGTGCCAGCAGCCCCCTAGGAGGGGGCACCGGGGAGCTGTTTTTT
>TRBD2|TRBV29-1|many|TRBJ2-1
CSVLLAGGVPNEQFF
TGCAGCGTCCTACTAGCGGGGGGCGTTCCTAATGAGCAGTTCTTC
>TRBD1|TRBV7-9|many|TRBJ2-1
CASSEQGAGDEQFF
TGTGCCAGCAGCGAACAGGGGGCGGGGGATGAGCAGTTCTTC
>TRBD1|TRBV20-1|NA|TRBJ1-1
CSASRDRRDLNTEAFF
TGCAGTGCTAGTCGGGACAGGCGGGATTTGAACACTGAAGCTTTCTTT
>NA|TRBV4-3|NA|TRBJ1-2
CASGQELTVQGRGGYTF
TGCGCTAGCGGCCAAGAACTCACGGTACAAGGTCGGGGAGGCTACACCTTC
>TRBD1|TRBV5-6|few|TRBJ1-2
CASSYKSGDSYYTF
TGTGCCAGCAGCTACAAATCCGGGGACAGTTACTACACCTTC
>TRBD1|TRBV29-1|many|TRBJ1-2
CSVGQGLNYGYTF
TGCAGCGTGGGACAGGGGCTTAACTATGGCTACACCTTC
>NA|TRBV12-3/TRBV12-4|many|TRBJ1-2
CASSLDGAAGYTF
TGTGCCAGCAGTTTAGATGGGGCAGCTGGCTACACCTTC
>NA|TRBV5-1|NA|TRBJ1-4
CASSPAVAATSEKLFF
TGCGCCAGCAGCCCCGCGGTCGCTGCAACTAGTGAAAAACTGTTTTTT
>NA|TRBV20-1|NA|TRBJ1-1
CSAGATGTNTEAFF
TGCAGTGCTGGAGCTACCGGGACGAACACTGAAGCTTTCTTT
>NA|TRBV20-1|NA|TRBJ2-1
CSARGGLAGGRGSYNEQFF
TGCAGTGCTAGGGGGGGGCTAGCTGGGGGGAGAGGCTCCTACAATGAGCAGTTCTTC
>TRBD1|TRBV7-2|NA|TRBJ1-5
CASSVQGARNQPQHF
TGTGCCAGCAGCGTACAGGGGGCGCGCAATCAGCCCCAGCATTTT
>TRBD1|TRBV6-6|NA|TRBJ2-2
CASSQQGRNTGELFF
TGTGCCAGCAGTCAACAGGGGAGGAACACCGGGGAGCTGTTTTTT
>TRBD1|TRBV18|many|TRBJ2-7
CASSPFKGAVNEQYF
TGTGCCAGCTCACCTTTCAAGGGGGCAGTAAACGAGCAGTACTTC
>NA|TRBV5-6|NA|TRBJ2-5
CASERGLEIAVETQYF
TGTGCCAGCGAAAGGGGCCTAGAGATTGCGGTAGAGACCCAGTACTTC
>TRBD2|TRBV30|NA|TRBJ2-5
CAWATGLAGQETQYF
TGTGCCTGGGCCACTGGACTAGCGGGGCAAGAGACCCAGTACTTC
>TRBD1|TRBV24-1|many|TRBJ2-5
CATSKGQQETQYF
TGTGCCACCAGTAAGGGACAGCAAGAGACCCAGTACTTC
>TRBD1|TRBV6-1|many|TRBJ2-7
CASSTGQGLRAQYF
TGTGCCAGCAGTACTGGACAGGGCCTACGAGCGCAGTACTTC
>TRBD2|TRBV5-1|NA|TRBJ2-1
CASSLGRLAESLTYNEQFF
TGCGCCAGCAGCTTGGGGAGACTAGCGGAATCACTAACCTACAATGAGCAGTTCTTC
>NA|TRBV4-1|NA|TRBJ1-2
CASSLGRDPNYGYTF
TGCGCCAGCAGCCTGGGCAGGGACCCAAACTATGGCTACACCTTC
>TRBD2|TRBV20-1|many|TRBJ2-1
CSARDFSSGGRVEQFF
TGCAGTGCTAGAGATTTTTCCAGCGGGGGGCGGGTTGAGCAGTTCTTC
>TRBD2|TRBV10-1|many|TRBJ2-7
CASSESPGRREQYF
TGCGCCAGCAGTGAGTCTCCCGGGAGGCGCGAGCAGTACTTC
>NA|TRBV7-9|many|TRBJ2-7
CASSIHIGEHSYEQYF
TGTGCCAGCAGCATACATATTGGGGAACACTCCTACGAGCAGTACTTC
>NA|TRBV29-1|many|TRBJ2-3
CSLQVSTDTQYF
TGCAGCCTACAGGTCAGCACAGATACGCAGTATTTT
>NA|TRBV5-1|few|TRBJ2-7
CASSLTLQGYEQYF
TGCGCCAGCAGCTTAACACTCCAGGGCTACGAGCAGTACTTC
>NA|TRBV5-1|NA|TRBJ2-7
CASSPSPDPYSYEQYF
TGCGCCAGCAGCCCGTCGCCGGATCCCTATTCCTACGAGCAGTACTTC
>NA|TRBV20-1|many|TRBJ2-1
CSASPLHGGSSYNEQFF
TGCAGTGCTAGTCCGTTACACGGGGGCTCATCCTACAATGAGCAGTTCTTC